This T cell receptor (beta chain) comes out of a study of cytomegalovirus exposure and HLA in healthy donors. PCR involved 60 Vbeta and 13 Jbeta primers. Sequencing used immunoSEQ multiplex PCR; TCRdb keeps in-frame clones, though not all of them. The sample contains over 200,000 clones, roughly 91% of which appear only once. Study-wide points: Later work associated roughly 17,000 TCR beta sequences with HLA alleles at 0.05 false discovery rate. Researchers reported in a later analysis that a missense DCLRE1C variant was tied to TCR beta V- and J-gene trimming. 87-base-pair reads could not separate some V segments, including TRBV6-2 and TRBV6-3. High sensitivity and specificity were reportedly achieved when the classifier diagnosed cytomegalovirus status.

V trimming: 6 bases; J trimming: 5 bases; junction bases outside the gene matches: 10. This CDR3 has 16 residues. Germline-derived CDR1 and CDR2 are SEHNR and FQNEAQ (reference sequence). Remarks on this clone: What it recognizes is unknown.

This clonotype originated in a woman younger than 30 in good health and CMV-seronegative. The rearrangement uses TRBV7-9 and TRBJ2-1; 10 bases match TRBD2. Source material: PBMCs. The CDR3 reads CASSQSGGGLNNEQFF. The CDR3 DNA reads as TGTGCCAGCAGTCAGAGCGGGGGGGGGTTAAACAATGAGCAGTTCTTC. Drawing the rest from reference TRBV7-9 and TRBJ2-1, the complete variable domain is DTGVSQNPRHKITKRGQNVTFRCDPISEHNRLYWYRQTLGQGPEFLTYFQNEAQLEKSRLLSDRFSAERPKGSFSTLEIQRTEQGDSAMYLCASSQSGGGLNNEQFFGPGTRLTVL.